The 7 T cell receptor beta chains listed next were all sequenced from one sample in a study of identical twins' blood T cells. One entry per CDR3 protein results from TCRdb running MiXCR on the 5' RACE reads. The sample lists 350,000 to 450,000 distinct CDR3 sequences, under 30% occurring once. The sequenced sample consisted of PBMCs. The origin of the receptors is a woman aged 18 to 50 in good health.

In DNA form, the CDR3 reads TGTGCCAGCAGCCCCCTGGGCAGCCTTAATTCACCCCTCCACTTT. It specifies CASSPLGSLNSPLHF. V and J are TRBV14 and TRBJ1-6; no firm D call. Trimming cost V 4 bases and J 6 bases, with 13 bases left between them. Germline V CDR1 and CDR2: SGHDN, FVKESK. This CDR3 has 15 amino acids. The full variable domain, with the rest looked up from reference TRBV14 and TRBJ1-6, is EAGVTQFPSHSVIEKGQTVTLRCDPISGHDNLYWYRRVMGKEIKFLLHFVKESKQDESGMPNNRFLAERTGGTYSTLKVQPAELEDSGVYFCASSPLGSLNSPLHFGNGTRLTVT.

There are a few counts of this clonotype. V usage is TRBV20-1 and J usage is TRBJ1-1, with a weak D call TRBD1 (5 bases). The ends were cut back, 1 base at V and 3 bases at J, with 12 bases in the middle. Germline CDR1 DFQATT, CDR2 SNEGSKA (reference sequence). The CDR3 extends over 14 amino acids. CDR3 nucleotide sequence: TGCAGTGCTAGAGGGGGGGGAACGCACACTGAAGCTTTCTTT. This codes for CSARGGGTHTEAFF.

CDR3 bases: TGTGCCAGCAGTTTCCGGGGCCGGGGCCTTAATGAAGCTTTCTTT. Residues: CASSFRGRGLNEAFF. This chain uses TRBV27 with TRBJ1-1, with a tentative D call TRBD1 (5 bases). The V gene lost 3 bases and the J gene lost 7 bases, with 18 bases spanning the gap. Germline CDR1 reads MNHEY; CDR2 reads SMNVEV (reference sequence). This CDR3 is 15 amino acids long.

The chain recombines TRBV20-1 with TRBJ1-5, with D possibly being TRBD1 (5 bases). The V gene lost 4 bases and the J gene lost 6 bases, with 10 bases spanning the gap. This CDR3 is 12 amino acids long. Germline CDR1 DFQATT, CDR2 SNEGSKA (reference sequence). The CDR3 DNA sequence: TGCAGTGCTAACTCAGGGACTCAGCCCCAGCATTTT. This sequence encodes CSANSGTQPQHF.

CDR3 nucleotide sequence: TGCAGTGCTTACGACTCGAACACCGGGGAGCTGTTTTTT. Translation gives CSAYDSNTGELFF. The chain employs TRBV20-1 and TRBJ2-2; D gene ambiguous. From germline, CDR1 is DFQATT and CDR2 SNEGSKA (reference sequence). The CDR3 consists of 13 residues. The ends were cut back, 5 bases at V and 0 bases at J, with 7 bases in the middle.

The chain combines TRBV11-2 with TRBJ2-1; D is ambiguous. The CDR3 sequence is 14 residues long. V shed 3 bases and J shed 2 bases, with 8 bases lying between them. The germline V gene has CDR1 SGHAT and CDR2 FQNNGV. The CDR3 protein is CASSFPRAYNEQFF. Here the CDR3 DNA reads TGTGCCAGCAGCTTCCCAAGGGCCTACAATGAGCAGTTCTTC.

This clonotype was found a few times. V and J are TRBV6-2 or TRBV6-3 and TRBJ1-4; D is uncertain. Germline lookup yields CDR1 MNHEY and CDR2 SVGEGT. Trimming left V 5 bases short and J 3 bases short, with 7 bases between. This CDR3 is built from 13 residues. CDR3 region: CASSARPNEKLFF. The CDR3 DNA sequence: TGTGCCAGCAGTGCGAGACCTAATGAAAAACTGTTTTTT.